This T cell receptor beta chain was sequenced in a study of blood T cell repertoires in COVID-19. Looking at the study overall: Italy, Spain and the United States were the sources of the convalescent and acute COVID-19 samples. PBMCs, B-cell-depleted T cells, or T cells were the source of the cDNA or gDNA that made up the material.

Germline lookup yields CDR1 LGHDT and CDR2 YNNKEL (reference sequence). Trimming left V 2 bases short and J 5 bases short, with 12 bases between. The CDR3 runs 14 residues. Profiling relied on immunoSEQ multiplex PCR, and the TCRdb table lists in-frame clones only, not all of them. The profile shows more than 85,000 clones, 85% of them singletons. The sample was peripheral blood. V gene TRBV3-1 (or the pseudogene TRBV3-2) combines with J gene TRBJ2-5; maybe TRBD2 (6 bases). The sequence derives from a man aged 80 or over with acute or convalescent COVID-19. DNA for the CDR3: TGTGCCAGCAGCCAACTCGGGAGTACGGAGACCCAGTACTTC. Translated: CASSQLGSTETQYF.